Included here is one T cell receptor (beta chain) sequence, with context. Its antigen is currently unknown. Clones were sequenced by immunoSEQ multiplex PCR, and TCRdb holds only the in-frame ones, with some missing. The repertoire has about 99,000 clones, roughly 89% of them found once; the top ten carry about 41%. The data originate from a study of T cell responses to AZD1222 COVID-19 vaccine. Study overall: Second doses were pooled across both intervals (about 4 or about 12 weeks).

V was clipped by 4 bases and J by 4 bases, with 19 bases between them. Per germline, CDR1 SEHNR and CDR2 FQNEAQ (reference sequence). The length of the CDR3 is 17 residues. Findings of the study overall: Nearly half of unique spike-specific TCRs reportedly avoided B.1.351 and B.1.1.7 mutated regions. Females made up more of the donors, who were largely white British, and clonal diversity may have come out too low.

This clonotype was obtained from an adult in good health. Sequenced material: peripheral blood, taken on day 0 of AZD1222 vaccination. V usage is TRBV7-9 and J usage is TRBJ1-4, with no clear D. CDR3 residues: CASSSSPQGAFNEKLFF. CDR3 sequence (DNA): TGTGCCAGCAGCTCGTCTCCCCAAGGCGCTTTTAATGAAAAACTGTTTTTT.